Sequencing of this T cell receptor (beta chain) was carried out in a study of CD8+CD57+ T cells in acquired aplastic anemia. Study overall: Sorted CD4+ and CD8+ cell DNA averaged 3.2 ug. Notes on the study in general: Overlapping CD8+ CDR3 repertoires of patients and controls contained under 35 shared sequences. Controls did not differ significantly from patients in CD8+ Simpson's diversity.

As to this clonotype: Its cognate antigen is unknown.

Only patients with CD8+CD57+ cell expansion on flow cytometry were chosen for sequencing. Therapy had not been given to patients before blood sampling. The germline V and J ends were trimmed by 6 bases and 8 bases, with 10 bases remaining between them. Germline V CDR1 and CDR2: MNHEY, SVGAGI. The CDR3 runs 11 residues. Genomic DNA constituted the template upon which TCR beta VDJ and CDR3 profiling was performed. A single record per CDR3 protein comes from TCRdb applying MiXCR to the reads. The sample contains 200,000 or so distinct CDR3 sequences, roughly half of which appear only once. The sequence was obtained from a human donor with aplastic anemia. The sample comprised sorted CD4+, CD8+, or CD8+CD57+ T cells (not recorded which) from PBMCs. This chain connects TRBV6-5 to TRBJ1-1; the D is unclear. The CDR3 region has the DNA TGTGCCAGCAGAGCCTTGAAAGAAGCTTTCTTT. Protein: CASRALKEAFF.